The 13 T cell receptor beta chains below were found in one sample sequenced in a study of vaccination effects on CD4 cells after COVID-19. Clones were read by immunoSEQ multiplex PCR, and TCRdb kept only the in-frame ones, dropping some. The profile shows fewer than 40,000 clones, approximately 82% of them singletons. ViraFEST expansion of antigen-specific CD4+ T cells with viral peptide pools preceded sequencing. Subsequent to 10 days of culture, CD4+ T cells were isolated. The cohort was immunized with two doses of either the BNT162b2 or mRNA-1273 vaccine. No antigen has been identified for these receptors. This specimen was CD4+ T cells from PBMCs cultured with HCoV-NL63 spike peptides, taken after COVID-19 vaccination. The receptors here all came from a human donor who received a COVID-19 vaccine. Some clones in this sample may be carry-over from other donors' samples.

The V gene is TRBV2, the J gene TRBJ2-1; D unresolved. V gave up 3 bases and J gave up 5 bases, with 5 bases separating them. Germline CDR1 reads SNHLY; CDR2 reads FYNNEI. The CDR3 length is 12 residues. CDR3 DNA: TGTGCCAGCAGTGACCAGGACAATGAGCAGTTCTTC. As protein: CASSDQDNEQFF.

The chain couples TRBV7-3 to TRBJ2-3; possible D gene TRBD1, 6 bases. Trimming took off 5 bases at V and 0 bases at J, with 15 bases between the two ends. Germline V gene lookup returns CDR1 SGHTA and CDR2 FQGTGA. The CDR3 is made up of 16 amino acids. CDR3 in DNA: TGTGCCAGCAGCCCCGGACAGTCCCGGAGCACAGATACGCAGTATTTT. It codes for CASSPGQSRSTDTQYF.

The chain has TRBV3-1 (or the pseudogene TRBV3-2) and TRBJ1-4, with TRBD1 as a possible D gene (5 bases). Trimming took off 4 bases at V and 4 bases at J, with 19 bases between the two ends. Germline V gives CDR1 LGHDT, CDR2 YNNKEL (reference sequence). CDR3 size: 17 residues. CDR3 amino acids: CASSRLNTGTLNEKLFF. In DNA, the CDR3 is TGTGCCAGCAGCCGCCTAAACACCGGGACCCTTAATGAAAAACTGTTTTTT.

The rearrangement joins TRBV7-3 to TRBJ2-3, with D unclear. Germline V CDR1 and CDR2: SGHTA, FQGTGA. The CDR3 runs to 16 residues. V was shortened by 1 base and J by 0 bases, with 11 bases between the two germline ends. CDR3 amino acids: CASSLSRSASTDTQYF. The CDR3, as DNA: TGTGCCAGCAGCTTAAGTAGGTCAGCTAGCACAGATACGCAGTATTTT.

The chain carries TRBV24-1 and TRBJ2-2, with a possible D match to TRBD1 (6 bases). Trimming cost V 6 bases and J 4 bases, with 14 bases left between them. Germline-derived CDR1 and CDR2 are KGHDR and SFDVKD. The length of the CDR3 is 15 residues. CDR3 DNA sequence: TGTGCCACCAGTAGGGCAGGGGATTTCACCGGGGAGCTGTTTTTT. It yields the protein CATSRAGDFTGELFF.

The chain employs TRBV6-6 and TRBJ2-3; no definite D call. The germline V and J ends were trimmed by 11 bases and 0 bases, with 12 bases remaining between them. The V gene's germline CDR1 is MNHNY and CDR2 SVGAGI (reference sequence). The length of the CDR3 is 13 residues. The CDR3 sequence: CACKSASTDTQYF. CDR3 bases: TGTGCCTGTAAAAGCGCTAGCACAGATACGCAGTATTTT.

The V gene is TRBV6-5, the J gene TRBJ1-6; D remains ambiguous. Germline assignment: CDR1 MNHEY and CDR2 SVGAGI. The V end was cut by 7 bases, the J end by 9 bases, with 10 bases between. The CDR3 has 12 amino acids. In DNA form, the CDR3 reads TGTGCCAGCACTCAGAGAGGTTCACCCCTCCACTTT. This encodes CASTQRGSPLHF.

The chain recombines TRBV25-1 with TRBJ2-3; the D is unclear. Trimming removed 2 bases from V and 1 base from J, with 10 bases in between. Germline V gene lookup returns CDR1 MGHDK and CDR2 SYGVNS. The CDR3 is 15 amino acids. CDR3 loop: CASSEPRSGTDTQYF. In nucleotides, the CDR3 is TGTGCCAGCAGTGAACCCAGGAGTGGCACAGATACGCAGTATTTT.

V and J are TRBV7-2 and TRBJ1-2; D is uncertain. V was trimmed by 2 bases and J by 1 base, leaving 8 bases between them. Germline V gene lookup returns CDR1 SGHTA and CDR2 FQGNSA. The CDR3 loop spans 14 amino acids. This chain's CDR3 is CASSLRKINYGYTF. For the CDR3, the DNA is TGTGCCAGCAGCTTACGGAAGATTAACTATGGCTACACCTTC. Variable domain in full (rest from reference TRBV7-2 and TRBJ1-2): GAGVSQSPSNKVTEKGKDVELRCDPISGHTALYWYRQSLGQGLEFLIYFQGNSAPDKSGLPSDRFSAERTGGSVSTLTIQRTQQEDSAVYLCASSLRKINYGYTFGSGTRLTVV.

This rearrangement joins TRBV30 to TRBJ1-5; TRBD1 agrees at 7 bases. After removal of 1 base from V and 4 bases from J, the junction contained 7 bases not matched to a gene. The V gene's germline CDR1 is GTSNPN and CDR2 SVGIG (reference sequence). The CDR3 sequence is 15 residues long. Here the CDR3 DNA reads TGTGCCTGGAGTGAACAGACAGGGACAAATCAGCCCCAGCATTTT. It yields the protein CAWSEQTGTNQPQHF.

The V call is TRBV6-2 or TRBV6-3, the J call TRBJ1-2; 7 bases map to TRBD1. Trimming at V came to 3 bases and at J to 8 bases, leaving 9 bases not matched to a gene. This CDR3 is 14 amino acids long. Germline V lookup: CDR1 MNHEY, CDR2 SVGEGT. The CDR3 nucleotides read TGTGCCAGCAGTTATCGGAGACAGGGTCGCGGCTACACCTTC. It specifies CASSYRRQGRGYTF.

V usage is TRBV6-2 or TRBV6-3 and J usage is TRBJ2-6; D is uncertain. V was clipped by 2 bases and J by 4 bases, with 9 bases between them. This CDR3 is built from 15 residues. Germline loops: CDR1 MNHEY, CDR2 SVGEGT. CDR3 sequence: CASSYAGSGANVLTF. The CDR3 DNA sequence: TGTGCCAGCAGTTACGCTGGATCCGGGGCCAACGTCCTGACTTTC.

The V and J genes are TRBV7-2 and TRBJ1-5; TRBD1 agrees at 9 bases. The CDR3 extends over 19 amino acids. CDR1 and CDR2 from the germline V gene are SGHTA and FQGNSA. The J segment lost 1 base and the V segment lost 1 base, leaving 11 bases of the junction unmatched. DNA for the CDR3: TGTGCCAGCAGCTTAGTGGGTACAGGGGGCATGGGGAGCAATCAGCCCCAGCATTTT. Amino acid sequence: CASSLVGTGGMGSNQPQHF.